The 21 T cell receptor beta chains below come from one sample, sequenced in a study of spatial heterogeneity in lung cancer. TCRdb redid the calling of the 5' RACE reads with MiXCR, one entry per CDR3 protein. The sample lists under 150,000 distinct CDR3 sequences, 12% seen once, with over 15% in the top ten. Time point described: blood at routine non-recurrence follow-up after resection. No cells were sorted before sequencing. The whole RNA sequenced was extracted from tumor, nontumor lung or frozen PBMC. The source material was PBMCs, sampled at follow-up. The receptors originated from a male donor with early-stage non-small cell lung cancer.

The rearrangement uses TRBV12-3 or TRBV12-4 and TRBJ1-1; maybe TRBD1 (6 bases). The CDR3 spans 14 residues. V was trimmed by 1 base and J by 4 bases, leaving 10 bases between them. The CDR3 DNA follows: TGTGCCAGCAGTTTAGGGCTCAGGGGCACTGAAGCTTTCTTT. Its translation: CASSLGLRGTEAFF.

CDR3 amino acids: CSALPPRNHGELFF. DNA for the CDR3: TGCAGTGCTCTTCCACCACGAAATCACGGGGAGCTGTTTTTT. V gene TRBV20-1 combines with J gene TRBJ2-2, with D hard to call. V was clipped by 5 bases and J by 7 bases, with 17 bases between them. Germline lookup yields CDR1 DFQATT and CDR2 SNEGSKA (reference sequence). The CDR3 spans 14 residues.

This clonotype came up a few times. V and J are TRBV5-5 and TRBJ1-4, with 8 bases that match TRBD1. CDR1 SGHKS and CDR2 YYEKEE come from the germline V gene (reference sequence). The trim removed 3 bases at V and 8 bases at J, leaving 6 bases unmatched. The CDR3 contains 14 residues. The DNA of the CDR3 is TGTGCCAGCAGCTCGGGACAGGCAGGGGAAAAACTGTTTTTT. Translated, it gives CASSSGQAGEKLFF.

J is TRBJ2-7 and V is TRBV20-1; TRBD1 matches at 9 bases. This CDR3 spans 15 amino acids. J was trimmed by 0 bases and V by 3 bases; bases with no gene match: 6. Germline values: CDR1 DFQATT, CDR2 SNEGSKA (reference sequence). The CDR3 sequence is CSARNRGPRSYEQYF. For the CDR3, the DNA is TGCAGTGCTAGGAACAGGGGGCCCCGCTCCTACGAGCAGTACTTC.

This clonotype was found once. This chain connects TRBV5-1 to TRBJ2-4; unclear D gene. Germline V lookup: CDR1 SGHRS, CDR2 YFSETQ. Deletions cut 1 base from V and 0 bases from J, with 11 bases between. CDR3 size: 16 residues. CDR3 coding DNA: TGCGCCAGCAGCTTGAGGCCGGATCTAGCCAAAAACATTCAGTACTTC. It translates to CASSLRPDLAKNIQYF.

This clonotype came up many times. The gene calls are TRBV20-1 and TRBJ2-7, with D uncertain. This CDR3 is 13 amino acids long. With 3 bases removed from V and 4 bases from J, the gap between germline ends came to 13 bases. Germline-derived CDR1 and CDR2 are DFQATT and SNEGSKA (reference sequence). The CDR3 nucleotides are TGCAGTGCTAGGACCCCCGGGCGGTACGAGCAGTACTTC. The encoded protein is CSARTPGRYEQYF.

Many counts were recorded for this clonotype. The chain couples TRBV20-1 to TRBJ1-4; tentatively, D is TRBD1 (6 bases). The germline V and J ends were trimmed by 5 bases and 10 bases, with 8 bases remaining between them. The germline V gene encodes CDR1 DFQATT and CDR2 SNEGSKA (reference sequence). The CDR3 consists of 10 residues. The CDR3 nucleotides are TGCAGTGCTCAGGGGTTAAAACTGTTTTTT. Translation gives CSAQGLKLFF.

This clonotype showed up just once. This chain uses TRBV20-1 with TRBJ2-7; a weak D match, TRBD2 (6 bases). Trimming took 4 bases from V and 1 from J, leaving 17 bases between them. There are 15 residues in the CDR3. Germline V gene data show CDR1 as DFQATT and CDR2 as SNEGSKA (reference sequence). CDR3 bases: TGCAGTGCTATTCCCTTCGGGCGGGGATCCTACGAGCAGTACTTC. It specifies CSAIPFGRGSYEQYF.

The chain combines TRBV2 with TRBJ2-5, with 7 bases matching TRBD2. Germline CDR1 reads SNHLY; CDR2 reads FYNNEI. J was trimmed by 1 base and V by 1 base; bases with no gene match: 6. The CDR3 is 16 residues long. CDR3 region: CASSEVVAGGQETQYF. In nucleotides, the CDR3 is TGTGCCAGCAGTGAAGTGGTAGCGGGCGGCCAAGAGACCCAGTACTTC.

This clonotype was counted between two and nine times. The gene calls are TRBV6-6 and TRBJ2-3, with D perhaps matching TRBD1 (5 bases). Trimming shortened V by 8 bases and J by 5 bases, and 14 bases separated the two germline ends. This CDR3 has 13 amino acids. CDR1 is MNHNY and CDR2 is SVGAGI in the germline V gene (reference sequence). CDR3 residues: CASDRQGGDTQYF. For the CDR3, the DNA is TGTGCCAGCGATAGGCAGGGCGGAGATACGCAGTATTTT.

This clonotype was seen a few times. The gene calls are TRBV7-6 and TRBJ1-4; a possible D gene is TRBD1 (5 bases). V lost 0 bases, J lost 4 bases, and 12 bases lay in between. Germline CDR1 SGHVS, CDR2 FNYEAQ. CDR3 length: 16 amino acids. This CDR3 is CASSLAFQGGNEKLFF. The CDR3 bases are TGTGCCAGCAGCTTAGCTTTCCAGGGTGGTAATGAAAAACTGTTTTTT.

This clonotype was seen only a few times. The chain has TRBV9 and TRBJ2-4, with D perhaps matching TRBD1 (6 bases). V was pared by 4 bases and J by 5 bases, with 13 bases between. This CDR3 has 14 amino acids. CDR1 and CDR2 (germline): SGDLS, YYNGEE. CDR3 sequence: CASSSRGPENIQYF. The CDR3 DNA reads TGTGCCAGCAGCAGCAGGGGTCCTGAAAACATTCAGTACTTC.

The V call is TRBV6-2 or TRBV6-3, the J call TRBJ1-1, with D unresolved. The CDR3 is 16 amino acids. Trimming left V 0 bases short and J 2 bases short, with 13 bases between. The germline V gene has CDR1 MNHEY and CDR2 SVGEGT. In nucleotides, the CDR3 is TGTGCCAGCAGTTACTCGGTTGGAGGGTTAAACACTGAAGCTTTCTTT. This sequence encodes CASSYSVGGLNTEAFF.

There are a few counts of this clonotype. The chain joins TRBV4-3 to TRBJ2-7; TRBD1 agrees at 9 bases. Per the germline V gene, CDR1 is LGHNA and CDR2 is YSLEER. V trimming: 4 bases; J trimming: 3 bases; junction bases outside the gene matches: 19. The CDR3 spans 19 residues. The CDR3: CASSLTPGQGRRWDYEQYF. The CDR3 DNA sequence: TGCGCCAGCAGCCTCACACCGGGACAGGGAAGACGATGGGACTACGAGCAGTACTTC.

This clonotype was found many times. V is TRBV5-5 and J is TRBJ2-1, with D possibly TRBD1 on 5 matching bases. Germline V lookup: CDR1 SGHKS, CDR2 YYEKEE (reference sequence). The length of the CDR3 is 13 residues. The V end was cut by 4 bases, the J end by 4 bases, with 9 bases between. This CDR3 reads CASSLGEYNEQFF. Here the CDR3 DNA reads TGTGCCAGCAGCCTAGGGGAATACAATGAGCAGTTCTTC.

This clonotype was counted many times. This chain uses TRBV9 with TRBJ2-5; D may be TRBD2 (5 bases). Germline V gene data show CDR1 as SGDLS and CDR2 as YYNGEE. The V end was cut by 3 bases, the J end by 5 bases, with 5 bases between. CDR3 length: 11 amino acids. The CDR3 DNA sequence: TGTGCCAGCAGCGCGGGGGAGACCCAGTACTTC. Translated, it gives CASSAGETQYF.

This clonotype came up a few times. This chain joins TRBV25-1 and TRBJ1-6, with 8 bases aligning to TRBD1. In germline, CDR1 is MGHDK, CDR2 SYGVNS. The V and J ends lost 4 bases and 7 bases, in that order; junction bases with no gene match: 9. This CDR3 spans 16 amino acids. CDR3 DNA sequence: TGTGCCAGCAGTGCAACGCGGACAGGGCGCAATTCACCCCTCCACTTT. As protein: CASSATRTGRNSPLHF.

This clonotype came up many times. The chain uses TRBV29-1 and TRBJ2-7; 7 bases agree with TRBD1. This CDR3 is built from 13 residues. J lost 2 bases, V lost 3 bases, and 4 bases had no gene match. The germline V gene encodes CDR1 SQVTM and CDR2 ANQGSEA. CDR3: CSVEGDSAYEQYF. For the CDR3, the DNA is TGCAGCGTTGAGGGGGACAGCGCCTACGAGCAGTACTTC.

This CDR3 reads CSARGIDRPFYEQYF. The CDR3 DNA sequence: TGCAGTGCTAGAGGAATAGACAGGCCTTTTTACGAGCAGTACTTC. This chain uses TRBV20-1 with TRBJ2-7; the D gene is possibly TRBD1 (6 bases). This CDR3 has 15 residues. V lost 1 base and J 4 bases, leaving 17 bases between the germline ends. From germline, CDR1 is DFQATT and CDR2 SNEGSKA (reference sequence).

This chain's CDR3 is CSARARGHYNSPLHF. The DNA of the CDR3 is TGCAGTGCTAGAGCCCGGGGACACTATAATTCACCCCTCCACTTT. This chain connects TRBV20-1 to TRBJ1-6, with D tentatively TRBD1 (6 bases). Germline V gene sequence: CDR1 DFQATT, CDR2 SNEGSKA (reference sequence). The CDR3 loop spans 15 amino acids. The ends were cut back, 1 base at V and 3 bases at J, with 10 bases in the middle.

The chain has TRBV9 and TRBJ1-1, with no clear D. V lost 0 bases and J 1 base, leaving 10 bases between the germline ends. In germline, CDR1 is SGDLS, CDR2 YYNGEE. The CDR3 length is 15 residues. CDR3 in DNA: TGTGCCAGCAGCGTAGGGTGGCAGTCGAACACTGAAGCTTTCTTT. It specifies CASSVGWQSNTEAFF.